This T cell receptor (beta chain) was recorded in a study of blood T cell repertoires in COVID-19. Study-level information: The United States, Italy and Spain provided the acute and convalescent COVID-19 samples. From T cells, B-cell-depleted T cells, or PBMCs came the material, which was cDNA or gDNA.

Ten or more counts support this clone. The same CDR3 is also encoded by other DNA sequences in this sample. CDR1 KGHSH and CDR2 LQKENI come from the germline V gene. CDR3 length: 13 amino acids. The germline V and J ends were trimmed by 3 bases and 10 bases, with 10 bases remaining between them. Some clones are missing from TCRdb's copy, which holds only in-frame ones; the method was immunoSEQ multiplex PCR. The sample comprises some 150,000 clones, roughly 83% of which are singletons, and around 2.7% rests with the top ten. The chain couples TRBV18 to TRBJ1-6; D perhaps matches TRBD1 (5 bases). This TCR was recovered from a woman aged 80 or older with acute or convalescent COVID-19. Sequencing was carried out using peripheral blood. The CDR3 nucleotides read TGTGCCAGCTCACCTGGGGCTACCTCACCCCTCCACTTT. Translation: CASSPGATSPLHF.